The 24 T cell receptor beta chains listed next were all sequenced from one sample in a study of response to subunit inactivated influenza vaccine. MiXCR was run by TCRdb on the RT-PCR reads, yielding one entry per CDR3 protein. The data contain under 200,000 distinct CDR3 sequences, about 12% of them singletons. The sample was also reused in another study, on T cells expressing NK-cell markers. This second study notes: Production of TCR beta cDNA relied on 5'RACE template switching with UMIs.

Source: CD8+ T cells sorted from PBMCs, taken 11 to 12 days after vaccination. All receptors derive from a man aged 50-60 years who received an inactivated influenza vaccine.

The rearrangement joins TRBV9 to TRBJ2-3, with 11 bases matching TRBD2. Per germline, CDR1 SGDLS and CDR2 YYNGEE. The CDR3 contains 15 residues. The J segment lost 5 bases and the V segment lost 3 bases, leaving 5 bases of the junction unmatched. CDR3 DNA: TGTGCCAGCAGCGGTGCCGGGACTAGCGGAGATACGCAGTATTTT. Residues: CASSGAGTSGDTQYF.

This clonotype was found a few times. V usage is TRBV7-8 and J usage is TRBJ1-6; 9 bases are shared with TRBD1. Germline V gene lookup returns CDR1 SGHVS and CDR2 FQNEAQ. This CDR3 contains 14 residues. V was pared by 5 bases and J by 7 bases, with 3 bases of the junction left unmatched. The CDR3 sequence: CASSTDRGNSPLHF. CDR3 DNA: TGTGCCAGCAGCACAGACAGGGGGAATTCACCCCTCCACTTT.

The chain has TRBV2 and TRBJ2-1, with a possible D match to TRBD2 (7 bases). The CDR3 sequence is 16 residues long. Trimming stripped 2 bases from V and 2 bases from J, with 13 bases between. The germline gives CDR1 SNHLY, CDR2 FYNNEI. In DNA, the CDR3 is TGTGCCAGCAGTGAATCCCCCGGGGGGCCCTACAATGAGCAGTTCTTC. This translates into CASSESPGGPYNEQFF.

The chain links TRBV7-2 to TRBJ2-7; no reliable D call. CDR1 and CDR2 (germline): SGHTA, FQGNSA. This CDR3 has 15 amino acids. Trimming pared 2 bases from V and 6 bases from J, leaving 17 bases between. This CDR3 reads CASSLSPFIIVEQYF. For the CDR3, the DNA is TGTGCCAGCAGCTTATCGCCCTTTATAATAGTCGAGCAGTACTTC. Based on the CDR3 plus reference TRBV7-2 and TRBJ2-7, the full variable domain is GAGVSQSPSNKVTEKGKDVELRCDPISGHTALYWYRQSLGQGLEFLIYFQGNSAPDKSGLPSDRFSAERTGGSVSTLTIQRTQQEDSAVYLCASSLSPFIIVEQYFGPGTRLTVT.

The chain uses TRBV4-3 and TRBJ2-7; no reliable D call. Germline values: CDR1 LGHNA, CDR2 YSLEER. Trimming shortened V by 3 bases and J by 1 base, and 10 bases separated the two germline ends. The CDR3 spans 14 residues. The CDR3 region has the DNA TGCGCCAGCAGCCATTCGCTAACGTCCTACGAGCAGTACTTC. It translates to CASSHSLTSYEQYF.

This clonotype was picked up a small number of times. J is TRBJ1-4 and V is TRBV2; 7 nucleotides align to TRBD1. This CDR3 has 17 residues. V dropped 3 bases and J dropped 2; count of bases not matched to a gene: 9. Germline loops: CDR1 SNHLY, CDR2 FYNNEI. The CDR3 sequence: CASSETLSGQTNEKLFF. CDR3 coding DNA: TGTGCCAGCAGTGAGACACTCTCGGGACAGACTAATGAAAAACTGTTTTTT.

This chain joins TRBV4-3 and TRBJ2-7; TRBD2 matches 8 bases. The ends lost 0 bases at V and 4 bases at J; junction bases unmatched: 14. The germline V gene has CDR1 LGHNA and CDR2 YSLEER. CDR3 length equals 18 residues. Written as DNA, the CDR3 is TGCGCCAGCAGCCAAGATAGGCTAGCGGGTATCGGGTTGTACGAGCAGTACTTC. As protein: CASSQDRLAGIGLYEQYF.

The chain is built from TRBV29-1 and TRBJ2-2; TRBD1 is a possible D gene (6 bases). The V gene's germline CDR1 is SQVTM and CDR2 ANQGSEA. This CDR3 is built from 12 residues. The ends were cut back, 2 bases at V and 7 bases at J, with 8 bases in the middle. CDR3 nucleotides: TGCAGCGTTGAATCACAGGGCGGGGAGCTGTTTTTT. This encodes CSVESQGGELFF.

This clonotype was recorded a few times. This rearrangement joins TRBV7-8 to TRBJ1-5, with TRBD1 matching 11 bases. Germline V gene sequence: CDR1 SGHVS, CDR2 FQNEAQ. Trimming took 9 bases from V and 5 from J; bases not matched to a gene: 3. The CDR3 length is 13 residues. This CDR3 is CASGTGGYQPQHF. CDR3 coding DNA: TGTGCCAGTGGGACAGGGGGATATCAGCCCCAGCATTTT.

V and J are TRBV4-3 and TRBJ2-1; a weak D match, TRBD2 (6 bases). The CDR3 runs to 16 residues. Germline V gene lookup returns CDR1 LGHNA and CDR2 YSLEER. The V and J ends lost 0 bases and 6 bases respectively, with 15 bases between them. The CDR3 loop is CASSQDLGLQPNEQFF. The CDR3 nucleotides are TGCGCCAGCAGCCAAGATCTGGGACTCCAACCCAATGAGCAGTTCTTC.

The table lists this clonotype with a few counts. This chain joins TRBV19 and TRBJ1-1; unclear D gene. The germline gives CDR1 LNHDA, CDR2 SQIVND (reference sequence). The CDR3 sequence is 11 residues long. V lost 8 bases and J 11 bases, leaving 15 bases between the germline ends. CDR3 DNA: TGTGCCAGTGGCGTCAAGACGGAGGCTTTCTTT. Amino acids: CASGVKTEAFF.

This clonotype has just a few counts. This sequence joins TRBV7-2 and TRBJ2-3; D could derive from TRBD1 or TRBD2 (5 bases each). V dropped 5 bases and J dropped 0 bases, with 15 bases sitting between them. The CDR3 totals 16 residues. The V gene's germline CDR1 is SGHTA and CDR2 FQGNSA. The CDR3 reads CASSLGTDLSTDTQYF. DNA of the CDR3: TGTGCCAGCAGCCTAGGGACCGACCTTAGCACAGATACGCAGTATTTT.

The rearrangement joins TRBV4-3 to TRBJ2-5, with D unclear. CDR1 LGHNA and CDR2 YSLEER come from the germline V gene. Trimming took off 1 base at V and 3 bases at J, with 12 bases between the two ends. This CDR3 spans 15 amino acids. This chain's CDR3 is CASSQGRAVKETQYF. The CDR3 region has the DNA TGCGCCAGCAGCCAAGGACGGGCAGTCAAAGAGACCCAGTACTTC.

The chain is built from TRBV20-1 and TRBJ2-3; 7 nucleotides agree with TRBD2. Germline-derived CDR1 and CDR2 are DFQATT and SNEGSKA (reference sequence). The CDR3 contains 15 residues. V dropped 5 bases and J dropped 0; count of bases not matched to a gene: 8. The CDR3 here is CSAAQRGYSTDTQYF. The CDR3 region has the DNA TGCAGTGCTGCCCAGCGGGGATATAGCACAGATACGCAGTATTTT.

This clonotype was picked up one time. This chain links TRBV27 with TRBJ2-3; 11 bases map to TRBD2. This CDR3 contains 16 residues. Germline CDR1 MNHEY, CDR2 SMNVEV (reference sequence). Trimming removed 5 bases from V and 2 bases from J; junction bases left unmatched: 6. CDR3 DNA sequence: TGTGCCAGCAGTCCGCTAGCGGGGGGAATCACAGATACGCAGTATTTT. Translating it yields CASSPLAGGITDTQYF.

This clonotype was counted between two and nine times. J is TRBJ2-1 and V is TRBV11-2; no definite D call. The CDR3 length is 13 residues. CDR1 and CDR2 (germline): SGHAT, FQNNGV. V lost 0 bases and J 8 bases, leaving 8 bases between the germline ends. CDR3 protein: CASSLEVVDEQFF. CDR3 nucleotide sequence: TGTGCCAGCAGCTTAGAAGTGGTCGATGAGCAGTTCTTC. Variable domain in full (rest from reference TRBV11-2 and TRBJ2-1): EAGVAQSPRYKIIEKRQSVAFWCNPISGHATLYWYQQILGQGPKLLIQFQNNGVVDDSQLPKDRFSAERLKGVDSTLKIQPAKLEDSAVYLCASSLEVVDEQFFGPGTRLTVL.

The CDR3 is CASSPSSRRAYQETQYF. CDR3 sequence (DNA): TGTGCCAGCAGCCCCAGCAGCCGAAGGGCCTACCAAGAGACCCAGTACTTC. This chain uses TRBV9 with TRBJ2-5; D remains unclear. The CDR3 loop spans 17 amino acids. Germline V gene data show CDR1 as SGDLS and CDR2 as YYNGEE. V was clipped by 4 bases and J by 0 bases, with 19 bases between them.

The chain couples TRBV13 to TRBJ1-1; a possible D gene is TRBD1 (5 bases). Looked up from germline, CDR1 is PRHDT and CDR2 is FYEKMQ (reference sequence). The CDR3 is 15 amino acids. The V end was cut by 6 bases, the J end by 0 bases, with 14 bases between. Here the CDR3 reads CASRQRGLMNTEAFF. The CDR3 region has the DNA TGTGCCAGCAGACAAAGGGGACTTATGAACACTGAAGCTTTCTTT.

The chain has TRBV20-1 and TRBJ2-7; D remains ambiguous. This CDR3 contains 12 residues. Germline V gene data show CDR1 as DFQATT and CDR2 as SNEGSKA (reference sequence). The V gene lost 2 bases and the J gene lost 6 bases, with 11 bases spanning the gap. In nucleotides, the CDR3 is TGCAGTGCTAGACAGGTTAATAGCGAGCAGTACTTC. As protein: CSARQVNSEQYF.

V gene TRBV10-3 combines with J gene TRBJ2-3, with D unclear. The CDR3 contains 13 residues. Trimming left V 7 bases short and J 2 bases short, with 10 bases between. The germline gives CDR1 ENHRY, CDR2 SYGVKD. The CDR3 loop is CAITADPTDTQYF. DNA for the CDR3: TGTGCCATCACGGCAGACCCCACAGATACGCAGTATTTT.

This clonotype was seen a few times. V usage is TRBV5-6 and J usage is TRBJ1-1; possible D gene TRBD1, 5 bases. V shed 5 bases and J shed 5 bases, with 13 bases lying between them. Germline-derived CDR1 and CDR2 are SGHDT and YYEEEE. The CDR3 runs to 13 residues. The CDR3 DNA reads as TGTGCCAGCAGTCAGGCAGGGAGTACTGAAGCTTTCTTT. This codes for CASSQAGSTEAFF.

This clonotype was detected only a few times. The chain has TRBV7-2 and TRBJ1-2; TRBD1 is a possible D gene (5 bases). Trimming left V 4 bases short and J 2 bases short, with 17 bases between. CDR1 and CDR2 (germline): SGHTA, FQGNSA. This CDR3 is built from 16 residues. CDR3 bases: TGTGCCAGCAGCTCGCCGGGCCTGGGGGGAAACTATGGCTACACCTTC. As protein: CASSSPGLGGNYGYTF.

V usage is TRBV6-1 and J usage is TRBJ1-5, with D possibly being TRBD1 (5 bases). In germline, CDR1 is MNHNS, CDR2 SASEGT. The CDR3 runs to 14 residues. The ends were cut back, 6 bases at V and 0 bases at J, with 9 bases in the middle. CDR3 sequence: CASSRGFSNQPQHF. CDR3 nucleotides: TGTGCCAGCAGCCGGGGGTTTAGCAATCAGCCCCAGCATTTT.

In its sample, this clonotype was seen many times. The CDR3 spells CASSSGVGQGLKADTQYF. The DNA for the CDR3 is TGTGCCAGCAGCTCCGGGGTAGGACAGGGGCTTAAAGCAGATACGCAGTATTTT. The V gene is TRBV11-1, the J gene TRBJ2-3, with 9 bases aligning to TRBD1. This CDR3 is built from 18 residues. From germline, CDR1 is SGHAT and CDR2 FQDESV (reference sequence). The V and J ends lost 4 bases and 4 bases, in that order; junction bases with no gene match: 15.